The sequence of this T cell receptor beta chain was determined in a study of T cells in Graves' hyperthyroidism and ophthalmopathy. For the study at large: Peripheral blood specimens were obtained at initial diagnosis, prior to any treatment.

Amplification yielded TCR beta CDR3 regions, with RNA transcripts as the source. An initial round of RT-PCR targeting the TCR CDR3 relied on the HTBI primer set. MiXCR was run by TCRdb on the multiplex PCR reads, yielding one entry per CDR3 protein. The profile shows 300,000 to 500,000 distinct CDR3 sequences, about an eighth of them singletons. This clonotype was counted between two and nine times. What it binds is not known. Whole-study results and caveats: By a 13 V-J model, ophthalmopathy was set apart from stable hyperthyroidism.

Trimming cost V 8 bases and J 4 bases, with 16 bases left between them. CDR3 size: 14 residues. Germline V gives CDR1 SNHLY, CDR2 FYNNEI. Reasons for excluding patients were uncontrolled infection, other autoimmune disease, pregnancy or lactation. The sequence derives from a man aged 45 to 65 with Graves' ophthalmopathy. The sample was blood. The chain joins TRBV2 to TRBJ2-3; D is unclear. CDR3 in amino acids: CASHYSLGPDTQYF. Here the CDR3 DNA reads TGTGCCAGCCACTACTCCTTGGGCCCAGATACGCAGTATTTT.